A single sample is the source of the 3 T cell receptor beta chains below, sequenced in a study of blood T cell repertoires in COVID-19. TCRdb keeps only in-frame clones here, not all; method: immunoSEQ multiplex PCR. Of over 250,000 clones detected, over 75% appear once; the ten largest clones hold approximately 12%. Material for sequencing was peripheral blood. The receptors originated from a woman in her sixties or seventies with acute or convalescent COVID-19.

The CDR3 nucleotides read TGTGCCAGCAGCTGGCTCGGGACAGACCGGGCCTATGGCTACACCTTC. The encoded protein is CASSWLGTDRAYGYTF. This chain links TRBV28 with TRBJ1-2, with 7 positions matching TRBD1. This CDR3 has 16 amino acids. V lost 6 bases and J lost 4; bases outside the gene matches: 14. Germline CDR1 and CDR2: MDHEN and SYDVKM.

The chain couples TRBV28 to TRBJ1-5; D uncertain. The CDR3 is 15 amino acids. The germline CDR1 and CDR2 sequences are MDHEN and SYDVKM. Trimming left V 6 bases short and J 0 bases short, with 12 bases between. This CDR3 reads CASSPGSYSNQPQHF. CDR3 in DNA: TGTGCCAGCAGCCCGGGGAGCTATAGCAATCAGCCCCAGCATTTT.

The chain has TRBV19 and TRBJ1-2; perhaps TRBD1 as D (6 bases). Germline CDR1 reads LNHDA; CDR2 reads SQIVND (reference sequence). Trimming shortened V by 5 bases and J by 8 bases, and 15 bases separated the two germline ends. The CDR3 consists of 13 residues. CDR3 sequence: CASSSTGIGGYTF. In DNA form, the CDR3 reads TGTGCCAGTAGTTCTACAGGGATCGGCGGCTACACCTTC.